This entry concerns a single TCR beta chain. Germline CDR1 is SGHVS and CDR2 is FQNEAQ. Germline trimming cut 5 bases from V and 2 bases from J; bases unmatched to any gene: 7. CDR3 length equals 16 residues. This sample is drawn from a study of blood T cell repertoires in COVID-19. Study background: Both acute and convalescent COVID-19 samples were obtained from the United States, Italy and Spain. T cells, B-cell-depleted T cells, or PBMCs supplied cDNA or gDNA.

Methods used by the authors: How many nucleated cells were present was estimated from reference gene primer amplification. Assay: immunoSEQ multiplex PCR; the TCRdb copy retains only in-frame clones and omits some. The V and J calls and clone size come from that table; D and trimming were worked out from the DNA. The sample gives over 200,000 clones, about 91% of which show up once; 1.5% is in the top ten. Sequencing was carried out using peripheral blood. V is TRBV7-8 and J is TRBJ2-3; 10 bases are shared with TRBD1. The TCR was taken from a young man with active or convalescent COVID-19. The CDR3 region has the DNA TGTGCCAGCAGCCCCCGACAGGGGGCAATCACAGATACGCAGTATTTT. Translating gives CASSPRQGAITDTQYF.